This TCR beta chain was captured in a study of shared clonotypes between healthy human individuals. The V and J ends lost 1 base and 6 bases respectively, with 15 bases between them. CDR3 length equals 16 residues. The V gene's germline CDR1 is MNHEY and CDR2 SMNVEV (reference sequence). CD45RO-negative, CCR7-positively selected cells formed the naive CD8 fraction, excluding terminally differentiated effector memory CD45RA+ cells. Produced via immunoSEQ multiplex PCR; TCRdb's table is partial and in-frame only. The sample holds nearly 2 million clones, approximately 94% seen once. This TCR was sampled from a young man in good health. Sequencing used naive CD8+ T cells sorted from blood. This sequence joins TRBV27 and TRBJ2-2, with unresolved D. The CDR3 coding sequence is TGTGCCAGCAGTTTATACGCGATCGGGCAGGCCGGGGAGCTGTTTTTT. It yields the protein CASSLYAIGQAGELFF.